Listed below are T cell receptor beta chains from one sample, sequenced in a study of tumor and adjacent non-tumor tissue in lung cancer. In TCRdb, the multiplex PCR reads were re-called with MiXCR into one record per CDR3 protein. Counted here are approximately 100,000 distinct CDR3 sequences, 65% occurring once; the ten biggest clones make up roughly a fifth. Sequencing was performed on distant non-tumor lung tissue. These receptors originate from a man aged 25-45 years with non-small cell lung cancer. The CDR3 runs from the conserved cysteine through the conserved F or W.

>TRBV6-5
CVSGSQNLQGVAFF
>TRBV2
CASSGRTITDTQYF
>TRBV6-5
CANRGASGRDEQFF
>TRBV4-1
CASSQEWGSSYEQYF
>TRBV11-2
CVSTQGWGSSCEQYF
>TRBV6-7
CANSYSRKRDSSNQPQHF
>TRBV7-3
CASSPTSGRVTGELFF
>TRBV11-2
CASNPSGRAWDTQYF
>TRBV5-5
CVSSRRTGQGEEKLFF
>TRBV5-1
CASSLPGPNEKLFF
>TRBV3-1
CASSSPGGGTNYGYTF
>TRBV7-8
CASSLEGQAYEQYF
>TRBV11-3
CAGSPGTSYEQYF
>TRBV11-2
CASSPRVDWGNSPLHF
>TRBV13
CASSWDRATYNEQFF
>TRBV11-2
CANSAEGPRGTEAFF
>TRBV11-3
CASCIRTSGSPRQYF
>TRBV20-1
CSASQGTVTQYF
>TRBV12-3/TRBV12-4
CASSPQWHLGDAEAFF
>TRBV20-1
CSARDWAVQDKQYF
>TRBV11-2
CACNPHRTIEQVF
>TRBV6-5
CASSPRTGRAGYNEQFF
>TRBV20-1
CGAIDGTYNPPLHF
>TRBV4-1
CASSPGQGVMNEQFF
>TRBV6-5
CASNYGQAYEQYF
>TRBV4-1
CVNSPYTNFNEKLFF
>TRBV6-6
CASTSPGLDTEAFF
>TRBV4-2
CASSPRLAENQETHYF
>TRBV6-5
CASSSPGGPNEKLFF
>TRBV10-3
CAISQRGGNEQYF
>TRBV5-6
CVSSLALADLWDTQYF
>TRBV4-1
CASSHGQRDNEQFF
>TRBV6-5
CASSQREGPRYEQYF
>TRBV4-1
CASSHPQDNERFF
>TRBV6-5
CASSYPKLVGSKEQYF
>TRBV7-9
CASSSGRGAGDTQYF
>TRBV4-2
CASSQKSGTSGGGRADTQYF
>TRBV20-1
CSADLQGTEQFF
>TRBV7-9
CTCSGIGTGGLAAAFF
>TRBV5-5
CASTTGQRTDMQYF
>TRBV14
CASSPQRTGELFF
>TRBV7-8
CAGSLAGVSGTTHTQYF
>TRBV12-3/TRBV12-4
CASSPSRGWNHPQHF
>TRBV11-2
CASSPYSDGRGNEQFF
>TRBV29-1
CSASGHCLLTDTQYF
>TRBV4-3
CASSQQPPGQGVGETQYF
>TRBV11-2
CAGSRTLDTQYF
>TRBV11-2
CASSYNFVNSYEQYF
>TRBV11-2
CASSLILAEIGVQFF
>TRBV11-3
CASSLSGAVTF
>TRBV11-2
CASSPRGSGIRYSEHFF